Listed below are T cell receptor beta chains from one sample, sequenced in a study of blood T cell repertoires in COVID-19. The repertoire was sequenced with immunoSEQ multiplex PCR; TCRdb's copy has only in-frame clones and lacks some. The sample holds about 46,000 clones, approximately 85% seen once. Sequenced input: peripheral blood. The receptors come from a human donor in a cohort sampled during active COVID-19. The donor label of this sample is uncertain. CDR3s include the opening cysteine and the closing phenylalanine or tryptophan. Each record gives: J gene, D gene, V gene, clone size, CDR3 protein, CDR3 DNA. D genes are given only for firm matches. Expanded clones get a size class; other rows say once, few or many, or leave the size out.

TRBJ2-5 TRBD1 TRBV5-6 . CASSLILGTGEETQYF TGTGCCAGCAGCTTGATTCTCGGGACAGGGGAAGAGACCCAGTACTTC
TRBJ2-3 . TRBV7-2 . CASSSSGSQYF TGTGCCAGCAGCTCCTCGGGTTCGCAGTATTTT
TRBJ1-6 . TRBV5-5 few CASSLFGSPLHF TGTGCCAGCAGCCTTTTCGGTTCACCCCTCCACTTT
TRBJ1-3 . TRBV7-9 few CASSLDSTVGNTIYF TGTGCCAGCAGCTTAGATTCAACAGTTGGAAACACCATATATTTT
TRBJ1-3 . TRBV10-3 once CAISERGSGNTIYF TGTGCCATCAGTGAGCGGGGTTCTGGAAACACCATATATTTT
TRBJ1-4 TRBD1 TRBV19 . CASSPSTGGYEKLFF TGTGCCAGTAGTCCCTCGACAGGGGGCTATGAAAAACTGTTTTTT
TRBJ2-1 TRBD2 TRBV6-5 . CASSRTSGLYNEQFF TGTGCCAGCAGCCGAACTAGCGGCCTTTACAATGAGCAGTTCTTC
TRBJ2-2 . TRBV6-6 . CASSYLDGVGELFF TGTGCCAGCAGTTACCTCGACGGGGTCGGGGAGCTGTTTTTT
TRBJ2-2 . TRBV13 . CASSPPVAGELFF TGTGCCAGCAGCCCCCCGGTAGCCGGGGAGCTGTTTTTT
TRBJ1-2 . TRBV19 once CASGLVGTNANYGYTF TGTGCCAGTGGGTTGGTTGGGACAAATGCTAACTATGGCTACACCTTC
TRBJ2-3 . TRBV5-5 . CASSTSTDTQYF TGTGCCAGCAGTACTAGCACAGATACGCAGTATTTT
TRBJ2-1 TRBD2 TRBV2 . CASTKSGGVNNEQFF TGTGCCAGCACCAAGAGCGGGGGGGTAAACAATGAGCAGTTCTTC
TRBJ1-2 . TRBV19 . CASTLRADHINYGYTF TGTGCCAGTACCCTGAGGGCGGACCATATTAACTATGGCTACACCTTC
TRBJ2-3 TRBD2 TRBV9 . CASSALGGATDTQYF TGTGCCAGCAGCGCCCTCGGGGGGGCTACAGATACGCAGTATTTT
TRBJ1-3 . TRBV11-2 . CASSLVGQAGNTIYF TGTGCCAGCAGCTTAGTGGGCCAGGCTGGAAACACCATATATTTT
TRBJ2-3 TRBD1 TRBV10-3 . CAISQDRGTDTQYF TGTGCCATCAGCCAGGACAGGGGCACAGATACGCAGTATTTT
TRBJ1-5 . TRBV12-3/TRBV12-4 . CASSLSSGKPQHF TGTGCCAGCAGTTTAAGCTCGGGGAAGCCCCAGCATTTT
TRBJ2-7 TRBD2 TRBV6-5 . CASSYSERGASYEQYF TGTGCCAGCAGTTACTCTGAGCGGGGGGCCTCCTACGAGCAGTACTTC
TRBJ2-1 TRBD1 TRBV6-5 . CASSFRDRSYNEQFF TGTGCCAGCAGTTTCCGGGACAGGTCCTACAATGAGCAGTTCTTC
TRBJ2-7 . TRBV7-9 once CATGGQINYEQYF TGTGCCACCGGGGGACAGATAAACTACGAGCAGTACTTC
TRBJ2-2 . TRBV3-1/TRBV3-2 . CASSQCGGHKEAGELFF TGTGCCAGCAGCCAATGCGGGGGACATAAGGAGGCCGGGGAGCTGTTTTTT
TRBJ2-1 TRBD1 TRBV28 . CASNRDSTDEQFF TGTGCCAGCAACCGGGACAGCACCGATGAGCAGTTCTTC
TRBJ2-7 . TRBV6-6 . CASSFQLYEQYF TGTGCCAGCAGTTTTCAGTTGTACGAGCAGTACTTC
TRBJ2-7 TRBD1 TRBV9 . CASSPRQGTSHEQYF TGTGCCAGCAGCCCCCGACAGGGGACGTCCCACGAGCAGTACTTC
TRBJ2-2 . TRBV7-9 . CASSLGYDKAGELFF TGTGCCAGCAGCTTAGGGTATGACAAAGCCGGGGAGCTGTTTTTT
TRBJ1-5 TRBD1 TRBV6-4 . CATPGQGPGPQHF TGTGCCACCCCGGGACAGGGGCCAGGGCCCCAGCATTTT
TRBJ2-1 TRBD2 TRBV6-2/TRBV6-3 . CASSYSKTSGGTYNEQFF TGTGCCAGCAGTTACTCGAAGACTAGCGGGGGGACATACAATGAGCAGTTCTTC
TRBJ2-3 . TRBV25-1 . CASRGLKGERVATDTQYF TGTGCCAGTAGAGGGTTAAAAGGAGAAAGGGTGGCCACAGATACGCAGTATTTT
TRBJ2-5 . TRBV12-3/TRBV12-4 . CASSNRVGTQYF TGTGCCAGCAGCAACAGGGTAGGGACCCAGTACTTC
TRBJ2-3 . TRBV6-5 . CASSMGLWDTDTQYF TGTGCCAGCAGCATGGGACTTTGGGACACAGATACGCAGTATTTT
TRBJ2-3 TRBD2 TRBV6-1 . CASSEGSGGAGGYTDTQYF TGTGCCAGCAGTGAAGGGAGCGGGGGCGCCGGGGGATACACAGATACGCAGTATTTT
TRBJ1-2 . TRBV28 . CASTPGVGYTF TGTGCCAGCACCCCCGGGGTAGGCTACACCTTC
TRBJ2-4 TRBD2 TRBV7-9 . CASSSSSFTSGGAKNIQYF TGTGCCAGCAGCTCAAGCTCCTTTACTAGCGGGGGAGCCAAAAACATTCAGTACTTC
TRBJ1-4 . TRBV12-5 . CAGPTRGGNEKLFF TGTGCTGGCCCGACCCGTGGAGGGAATGAAAAACTGTTTTTT
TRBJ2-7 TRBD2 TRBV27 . CASSSRTSGGPVDEQYF TGTGCCAGCAGTTCCAGGACTAGCGGGGGGCCCGTCGACGAGCAGTACTTC
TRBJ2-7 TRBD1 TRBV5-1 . CASSTGQVGYEQYF TGCGCCAGCAGCACGGGACAGGTGGGTTACGAGCAGTACTTC
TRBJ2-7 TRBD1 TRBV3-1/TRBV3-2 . CASSQVGTGYEQYF TGTGCCAGCAGCCAAGTGGGGACAGGCTACGAGCAGTACTTC
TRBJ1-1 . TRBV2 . CASRNRENTEAFF TGTGCCAGCAGGAACCGCGAGAACACTGAAGCTTTCTTT
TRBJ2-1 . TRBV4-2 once CASSQDLTIYNEQFF TGTGCCAGCAGCCAAGACCTGACTATCTACAATGAGCAGTTCTTC
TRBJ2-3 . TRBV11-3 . CASSTRTDTQYF TGTGCCAGCAGCACACGCACAGATACGCAGTATTTT
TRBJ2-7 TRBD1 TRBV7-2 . CASSLMAGGYEQYF TGTGCCAGCAGCTTAATGGCAGGGGGCTACGAGCAGTACTTC
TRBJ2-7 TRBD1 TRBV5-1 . CASSLAGTGSYEQYF TGCGCCAGCAGCTTGGCCGGGACAGGGTCGTACGAGCAGTACTTC
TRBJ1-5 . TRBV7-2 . CASSLDRGMGNQPQHF TGTGCCAGCAGCTTAGACCGGGGGATGGGCAATCAGCCCCAGCATTTT
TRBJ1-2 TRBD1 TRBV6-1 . CASSEKGQGGGYTF TGTGCCAGCAGTGAAAAGGGACAGGGGGGTGGCTACACCTTC